A single sample is the source of the 17 T cell receptor beta chains below, sequenced in a study of blood T cell repertoires in COVID-19. Clones were read by immunoSEQ multiplex PCR, and TCRdb kept only the in-frame ones, dropping some. The repertoire consists of around 100,000 clones, with 85% to 90% occurring once and the leading ten covering less than 4%. What was sequenced was peripheral blood. These receptors originate from a human donor in a cohort sampled during active COVID-19.

The J gene is TRBJ2-7, the V gene TRBV11-2; TRBD1 matches at 9 bases. The CDR3 extends over 14 amino acids. From germline, CDR1 is SGHAT and CDR2 FQNNGV. The ends lost 3 bases at V and 5 bases at J; junction bases unmatched: 5. The CDR3 nucleotides read TGTGCCAGCAGCTTCGGACAGGGGAACCACGAGCAGTACTTC. This sequence encodes CASSFGQGNHEQYF.

The chain recombines TRBV6-5 with TRBJ2-5, with 14 nucleotides matching TRBD2. The CDR3 consists of 16 residues. Germline V lookup: CDR1 MNHEY, CDR2 SVGAGI. The V and J ends lost 0 bases and 5 bases, in that order; junction bases with no gene match: 2. The CDR3 region has the DNA TGTGCCAGCAGTTACTCTGGACTAGCGGGAGGTGAGACCCAGTACTTC. Protein sequence: CASSYSGLAGGETQYF.

The rearrangement joins TRBV6-1 to TRBJ2-3; possible D gene TRBD1, 6 bases. The germline CDR1 and CDR2 sequences are MNHNS and SASEGT. This CDR3 is 12 amino acids long. V shed 3 bases and J shed 5 bases, with 6 bases lying between them. This chain's CDR3 is CASSETGDTQYF. The CDR3 coding sequence is TGTGCCAGCAGTGAGACAGGAGATACGCAGTATTTT.

In this sample, this clone turned up once. This sequence joins TRBV29-1 and TRBJ2-7, with 14 bases fitting TRBD2. Unmatched junction bases numbered 9, after V lost 6 bases and J lost 5 bases. Germline V lookup: CDR1 SQVTM, CDR2 ANQGSEA. CDR3 length: 15 amino acids. CDR3 region: CSVRTQTSGRDEQYF. As DNA, the CDR3 is TGCAGCGTCCGCACGCAGACTAGCGGGAGGGACGAGCAGTACTTC.

This clone was recorded only once. This chain links TRBV5-1 with TRBJ2-7; perhaps TRBD2 as D (6 bases). From germline, CDR1 is SGHRS and CDR2 YFSETQ. CDR3 size: 14 residues. V was pared by 3 bases and J by 4 bases, with 14 bases between. The CDR3 spells CASSSGVAEYEQYF. DNA of the CDR3: TGCGCCAGCAGCTCGGGGGTGGCGGAATACGAGCAGTACTTC. The variable domain in full, completed from reference TRBV5-1 and TRBJ2-7, reads KAGVTQTPRYLIKTRGQQVTLSCSPISGHRSVSWYQQTPGQGLQFLFEYFSETQRNKGNFPGRFSGRQFSNSRSEMNVSTLELGDSALYLCASSSGVAEYEQYFGPGTRLTVT.

This clone has just one count. V is TRBV4-1 and J is TRBJ2-7, with D uncertain. The V end lost 2 bases, the J end lost 1 base, and 9 bases lay between the germline ends. Germline CDR1 is MGHRA and CDR2 is YSYEKL. The CDR3 is made up of 14 amino acids. CDR3 sequence: CASSQLELSYEQYF. Written as DNA, the CDR3 is TGCGCCAGCAGCCAACTAGAGCTTTCCTACGAGCAGTACTTC.

The chain recombines TRBV28 with TRBJ1-3; D uncertain. The CDR3 loop spans 12 amino acids. Germline values: CDR1 MDHEN, CDR2 SYDVKM. The CDR3 DNA sequence: TGTGGTACCTACGCCTCTGGAAACACCATATATTTT. This encodes CGTYASGNTIYF.

The chain is built from TRBV11-2 and TRBJ1-5; TRBD1 might be the D (5 bases). Germline CDR1 reads SGHAT; CDR2 reads FQNNGV. V lost 3 bases and J 2 bases, leaving 14 bases between the germline ends. This CDR3 spans 16 amino acids. The CDR3 nucleotides are TGTGCCAGCAGCTTGGGAGGGGACTGGCGCAATCAGCCCCAGCATTTT. As protein: CASSLGGDWRNQPQHF.

The rearrangement uses TRBV5-1 and TRBJ2-3; TRBD1 agrees at 8 bases. J lost 3 bases, V lost 1 base, and 7 bases had no gene match. Germline CDR1 and CDR2: SGHRS and YFSETQ. The CDR3 is made up of 16 amino acids. The CDR3 nucleotides are TGCGCCAGCAGCTTGAGTGTCAGGGGGCCTACAGATACGCAGTATTTT. Residues: CASSLSVRGPTDTQYF.

The rearrangement joins TRBV4-1 to TRBJ1-5, with a possible D match to TRBD1 (6 bases). The CDR3 runs 15 residues. Germline V gene sequence: CDR1 MGHRA, CDR2 YSYEKL. Between the trimmed V and J ends, which lost 2 bases and 2 bases, there was a span of 10 bases. The CDR3 region has the DNA TGCGCCAGCAGCCAAAACTCAGGGGGCAATCAGCCCCAGCATTTT. Protein sequence: CASSQNSGGNQPQHF.

The chain couples TRBV7-6 to TRBJ2-6, with 8 bases that match TRBD1. Germline V lookup: CDR1 SGHVS, CDR2 FNYEAQ. CDR3 length equals 18 residues. V was clipped by 5 bases and J by 2 bases; unmatched bases: 11. CDR3 in amino acids: CASSIRSNRGAGANVLTF. The CDR3, as DNA: TGTGCCAGCAGCATAAGGTCTAACAGGGGGGCTGGGGCCAACGTCCTGACTTTC.

The genes are TRBV18 and TRBJ1-4, with 7 bases that match TRBD1. V gave up 2 bases and J gave up 4 bases; unmatched junction bases: 7. Germline V gene sequence: CDR1 KGHSH, CDR2 LQKENI. The CDR3 loop spans 16 amino acids. The CDR3: CASSPGTVGGNEKLFF. CDR3 in DNA: TGTGCCAGCTCACCAGGGACAGTAGGGGGTAATGAAAAACTGTTTTTT.

V is TRBV7-6 and J is TRBJ2-5, with 7 bases fitting TRBD1. The V gene end was trimmed by 5 bases and the J gene end by 5 bases; junction bases not matched to a gene: 8. This CDR3 contains 14 residues. Germline V gene data show CDR1 as SGHVS and CDR2 as FNYEAQ. CDR3 bases: TGTGCCAGCAGCACAACAGGGGTTCGTGAGACCCAGTACTTC. Translation: CASSTTGVRETQYF.

This chain links TRBV10-3 with TRBJ1-5; D is ambiguous. Deletions cut 10 bases from V and 2 bases from J, with 15 bases between. The CDR3 is 14 residues long. Germline CDR1 reads ENHRY; CDR2 reads SYGVKD. The chain's CDR3 is CATENLGGNQPQHF. CDR3 in DNA: TGTGCCACCGAGAACCTGGGAGGCAATCAGCCCCAGCATTTT.

This clone appeared once. The V and J genes are TRBV11-3 and TRBJ2-7, with D perhaps TRBD1 (5 bases). This CDR3 has 12 amino acids. Trimming removed 5 bases at V and 1 base at J, with 6 bases between. The V gene's germline CDR1 is SGHNT and CDR2 YENEEA. DNA of the CDR3: TGTGCCAGCAGCGACAGATCCTACGAGCAGTACTTC. Translation: CASSDRSYEQYF.

J is TRBJ1-1 and V is TRBV5-1, with D possibly being TRBD1 (6 bases). The V and J ends lost 4 bases and 1 base respectively, with 20 bases between them. The germline V gene has CDR1 SGHRS and CDR2 YFSETQ. The CDR3 is made up of 17 amino acids. This chain's CDR3 is CASSPKMMTGANTEAFF. The CDR3 bases are TGCGCCAGCAGCCCCAAGATGATGACAGGAGCGAACACTGAAGCTTTCTTT.

The chain joins TRBV19 to TRBJ2-7, with D possibly being TRBD1 (6 bases). V was clipped by 0 bases and J by 2 bases, with 17 bases between them. The CDR3 contains 17 residues. The germline CDR1 and CDR2 sequences are LNHDA and SQIVND (reference sequence). CDR3 region: CASSIDTGTGLAYEQYF. DNA for the CDR3: TGTGCCAGTAGTATAGATACAGGGACCGGGTTGGCCTACGAGCAGTACTTC.